This TCR beta chain stems from a study of response to subunit inactivated influenza vaccine. General study results and limits: The authors suggested that few new T cells are recruited per seasonal influenza vaccination.

TCRdb fed the RT-PCR reads into MiXCR, producing one record per CDR3 protein. The repertoire has approximately 680,000 distinct CDR3 sequences, 15% to 18% of them found once; the top ten carry roughly 11%. Concerning this clonotype: The antigen is not known.

Germline lookup yields CDR1 SGHKS and CDR2 YYEKEE (reference sequence). V was clipped by 0 bases and J by 6 bases, with 10 bases between them. CDR3 size: 14 residues. The source is a man aged 45-65 years who received an inactivated influenza vaccine. The V and J genes are TRBV5-5 and TRBJ2-1, with D uncertain. The sample in question was PBMCs from blood, obtained about 12 days after vaccination. Written as DNA, the CDR3 is TGTGCCAGCAGCTTGGTTGTCCCGGGCAATGAGCAGTTCTTC. Translation: CASSLVVPGNEQFF.